The sequence of this T cell receptor beta chain was determined in a study of T-cell reconstitution after alpha-beta-depleted transplantation in children. This clonotype was picked up many times. The authors prepared the TCRbeta library with unique molecular identifiers. TCRdb re-derived calls from the PCR reads in MiXCR, one entry per CDR3 protein. Of more than 550,000 distinct CDR3 sequences detected, about 10% appear once; the ten largest clones hold less than 5%. CDR3 length: 17 amino acids. The junction had 16 bases not matched to a gene; V was cut back by 12 bases and J by 0 bases. CDR1 KGHDR and CDR2 SFDVKD come from the germline V gene.

The chain uses TRBV24-1 and TRBJ1-1, with 9 positions matching TRBD1. This sequence was found in a human donor who donated a stem cell graft to a child with acute myeloid leukemia. Sample: PBMCs from the stem cell graft donor, taken from the stem cell graft. This CDR3 is CARTDRGVTLMNTEAFF. As DNA, the CDR3 is TGTGCCCGGACGGACAGGGGCGTCACTCTCATGAACACTGAAGCTTTCTTT.